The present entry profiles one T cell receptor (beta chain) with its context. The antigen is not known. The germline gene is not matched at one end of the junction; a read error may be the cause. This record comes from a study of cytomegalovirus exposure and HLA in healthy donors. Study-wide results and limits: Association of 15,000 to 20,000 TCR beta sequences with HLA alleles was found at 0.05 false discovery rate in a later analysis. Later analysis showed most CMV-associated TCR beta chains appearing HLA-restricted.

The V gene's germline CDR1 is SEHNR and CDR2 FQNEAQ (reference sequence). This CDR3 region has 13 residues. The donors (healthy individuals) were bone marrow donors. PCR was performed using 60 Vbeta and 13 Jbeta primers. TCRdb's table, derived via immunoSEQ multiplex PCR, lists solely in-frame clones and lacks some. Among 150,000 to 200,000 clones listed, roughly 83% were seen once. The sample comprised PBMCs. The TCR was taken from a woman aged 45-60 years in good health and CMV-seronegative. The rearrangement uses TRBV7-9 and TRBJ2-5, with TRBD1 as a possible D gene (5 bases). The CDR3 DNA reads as TGTTCCAGCAGTTGGACAAACCAAGAGACCCAGTACTTC. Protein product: CSSSWTNQETQYF.